This is a list of T cell receptor beta chains from one sample in a study of blood T cell repertoires in COVID-19. Libraries were prepared by immunoSEQ multiplex PCR; TCRdb keeps only in-frame clonotypes and omits some of them. The data contain under 300,000 clones, around 90% of them singletons. The sequencing sample was made of peripheral blood. Receptor source: a woman in her seventies with active or convalescent COVID-19. CDR3s leave out the opening cysteine and the closing phenylalanine or tryptophan. The order of the fields is CDR3 length, J gene, V gene, CDR3 protein.

>12|TRBJ1-2|TRBV6-5
ASSYSPPMEGYT
>11|TRBJ2-3|TRBV6-5
ASRETGTDTQY
>11|TRBJ1-1|TRBV4-3
ASSQVGGTEAF
>12|TRBJ1-5|TRBV2
ASSRQGAYQPQH
>11|TRBJ1-2|TRBV5-4
ASSFRTGHGYT
>14|TRBJ1-5|TRBV24-1
ATSGGERSINQPQH
>12|TRBJ2-2|TRBV10-3
AISDGTAGGELF
>11|TRBJ1-1|TRBV20-1
SASHQGDTEAF
>11|TRBJ1-5|TRBV2
ASSEELNQPQH
>13|TRBJ2-3|TRBV27
ASSFFPSGTDTQY
>14|TRBJ2-2|TRBV10-3
AISRTGTSGAGELF
>14|TRBJ2-7|TRBV5-4
ASSRFVGTSGVEQY
>13|TRBJ1-6|TRBV7-2
ASSSQGQKDSPLH
>11|TRBJ1-1|TRBV29-1
SAIQGTHTEAF
>12|TRBJ2-7|TRBV7-3
ASSLETGPYEQY
>13|TRBJ2-5|TRBV2
ASLSGGGRQETQY
>10|TRBJ2-2|TRBV7-2
ASSLRGGELF
>12|TRBJ1-4|TRBV5-4
ASSLLGQNEKLF
>11|TRBJ1-2|TRBV7-9
ASSLDRFYGYT
>16|TRBJ1-2|TRBV7-9
ASSFKVQDTNFPYGYT
>12|TRBJ2-7|TRBV5-1
ASSPGQYYYEQY
>10|TRBJ1-5|TRBV7-8
ASSFFAGTKN
>15|TRBJ2-3|TRBV10-1
ASSESTARGAGDTQY
>14|TRBJ1-6|TRBV4-3
ASSQDIGQLNSLLH
>17|TRBJ2-2|TRBV3-1/TRBV3-2
ASSPRGFSAGWNTGELF
>13|TRBJ1-2|TRBV4-3
ASSQDRRSAYGYT
>15|TRBJ1-2|TRBV19
ASSKLSAQGPLSGYT